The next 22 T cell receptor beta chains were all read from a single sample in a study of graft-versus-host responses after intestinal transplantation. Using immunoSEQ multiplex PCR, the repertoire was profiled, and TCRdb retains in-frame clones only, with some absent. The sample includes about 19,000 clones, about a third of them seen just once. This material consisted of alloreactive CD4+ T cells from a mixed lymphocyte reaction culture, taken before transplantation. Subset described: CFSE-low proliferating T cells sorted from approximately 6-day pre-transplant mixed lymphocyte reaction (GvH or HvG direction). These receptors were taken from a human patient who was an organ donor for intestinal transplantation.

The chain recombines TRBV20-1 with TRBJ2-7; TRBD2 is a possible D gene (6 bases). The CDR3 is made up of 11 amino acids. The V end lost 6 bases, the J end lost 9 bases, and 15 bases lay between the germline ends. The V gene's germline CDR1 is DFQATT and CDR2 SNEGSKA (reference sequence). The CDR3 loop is CSAGDSVRQYF. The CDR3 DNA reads TGCAGTGCAGGGGACTCCGTACGGCAGTACTTC.

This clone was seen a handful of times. CDR3 bases: TGTGCCAGCAGTTTGGGGGGGCTAGTCGTGGCAGATACGCAGTATTTT. This encodes CASSLGGLVVADTQYF. The chain is built from TRBV27 and TRBJ2-3, with TRBD2 as a possible D gene (7 bases). Per the germline V gene, CDR1 is MNHEY and CDR2 is SMNVEV (reference sequence). V was pared by 3 bases and J by 4 bases, with 17 bases between. CDR3 length equals 16 residues.

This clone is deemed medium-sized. CDR3 protein: CASSLRLAVYNEQFF. The DNA for the CDR3 is TGTGCCAGCAGCTTGAGGCTAGCGGTTTACAATGAGCAGTTCTTC. The rearrangement joins TRBV5-5 to TRBJ2-1; 7 bases agree with TRBD2. Trimming took 1 base from V and 4 from J; bases not matched to a gene: 5. The CDR3 extends over 15 amino acids. Germline V gene lookup returns CDR1 SGHKS and CDR2 YYEKEE (reference sequence).

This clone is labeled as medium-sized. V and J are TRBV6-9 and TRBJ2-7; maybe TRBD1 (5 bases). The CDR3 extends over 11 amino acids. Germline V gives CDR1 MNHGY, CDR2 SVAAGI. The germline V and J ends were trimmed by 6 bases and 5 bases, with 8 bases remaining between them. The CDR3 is CASRSRDEQYF. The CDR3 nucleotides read TGTGCCAGCAGAAGCAGGGACGAGCAGTACTTC.

The CDR3: CASSPRRDSSYEQYF. The CDR3 DNA is TGTGCCAGCTCGCCAAGACGGGACAGTTCCTACGAGCAGTACTTC. This chain connects TRBV18 to TRBJ2-7; 7 nucleotides agree with TRBD1. CDR1 is KGHSH, CDR2 LQKENI, per germline. V lost 6 bases, J lost 1 base, and 9 bases stayed unmatched. The CDR3 loop spans 15 amino acids.

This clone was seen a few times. CDR3 amino acids: CASSGSTDTQYF. CDR3 nucleotide sequence: TGTGCCAGCAGTGGAAGCACAGATACGCAGTATTTT. V usage is TRBV6-1 and J usage is TRBJ2-3; D gene unclear. V lost 4 bases and J 0 bases, leaving 2 bases between the germline ends. CDR1 MNHNS and CDR2 SASEGT come from the germline V gene. The CDR3 totals 12 residues.

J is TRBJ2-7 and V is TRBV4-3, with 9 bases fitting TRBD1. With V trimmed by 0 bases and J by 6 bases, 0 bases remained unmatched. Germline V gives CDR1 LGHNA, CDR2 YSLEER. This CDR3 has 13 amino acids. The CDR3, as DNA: TGCGCCAGCAGCCAAGAGGACAGGGGCGAGCAGTACTTC. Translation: CASSQEDRGEQYF.

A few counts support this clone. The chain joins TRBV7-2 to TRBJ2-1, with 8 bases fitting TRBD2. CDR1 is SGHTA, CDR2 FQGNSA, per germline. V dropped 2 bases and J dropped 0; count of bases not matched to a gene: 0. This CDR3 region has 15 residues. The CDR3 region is CASSLLAGSYNEQFF. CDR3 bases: TGTGCCAGCAGCTTACTAGCGGGCTCCTACAATGAGCAGTTCTTC. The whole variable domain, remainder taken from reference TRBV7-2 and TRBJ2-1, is GAGVSQSPSNKVTEKGKDVELRCDPISGHTALYWYRQSLGQGLEFLIYFQGNSAPDKSGLPSDRFSAERTGGSVSTLTIQRTQQEDSAVYLCASSLLAGSYNEQFFGPGTRLTVL.

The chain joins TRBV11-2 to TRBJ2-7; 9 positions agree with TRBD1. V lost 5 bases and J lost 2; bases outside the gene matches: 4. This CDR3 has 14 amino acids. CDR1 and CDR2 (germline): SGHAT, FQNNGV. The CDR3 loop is CASSPTGGAYEQYF. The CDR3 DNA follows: TGTGCCAGCAGCCCGACAGGGGGTGCCTACGAGCAGTACTTC.

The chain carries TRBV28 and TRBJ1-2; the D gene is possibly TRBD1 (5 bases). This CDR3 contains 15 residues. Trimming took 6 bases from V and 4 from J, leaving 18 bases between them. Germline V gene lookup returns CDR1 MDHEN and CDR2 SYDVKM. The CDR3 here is CASSPPGVKSYGYTF. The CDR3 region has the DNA TGTGCCAGCAGCCCTCCGGGGGTTAAGAGCTATGGCTACACCTTC.

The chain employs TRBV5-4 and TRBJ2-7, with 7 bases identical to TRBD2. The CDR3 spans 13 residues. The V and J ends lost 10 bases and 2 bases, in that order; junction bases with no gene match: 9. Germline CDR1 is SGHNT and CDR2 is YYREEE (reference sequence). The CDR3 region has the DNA TGTGCCGCAGGGAGGGGAGGGCCCTACGAGCAGTACTTC. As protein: CAAGRGGPYEQYF.

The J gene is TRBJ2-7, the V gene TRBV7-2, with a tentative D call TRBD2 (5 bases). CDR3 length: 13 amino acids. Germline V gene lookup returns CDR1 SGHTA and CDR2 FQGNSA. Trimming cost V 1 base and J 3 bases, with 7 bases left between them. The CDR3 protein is CASSLGGVYEQYF. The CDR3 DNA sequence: TGTGCCAGCAGCTTAGGGGGAGTCTACGAGCAGTACTTC.

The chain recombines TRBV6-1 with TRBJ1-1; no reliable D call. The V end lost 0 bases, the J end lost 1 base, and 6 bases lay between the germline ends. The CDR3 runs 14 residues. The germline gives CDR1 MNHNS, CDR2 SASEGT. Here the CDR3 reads CASSEAPGNTEAFF. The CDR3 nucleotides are TGTGCCAGCAGTGAAGCGCCGGGGAACACTGAAGCTTTCTTT.

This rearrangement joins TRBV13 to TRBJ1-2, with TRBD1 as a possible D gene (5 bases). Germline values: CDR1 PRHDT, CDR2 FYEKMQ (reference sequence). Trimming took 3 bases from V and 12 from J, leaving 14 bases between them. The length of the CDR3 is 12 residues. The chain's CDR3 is CASSLGLRDHTF. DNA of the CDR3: TGTGCCAGCAGCTTGGGCCTCAGGGACCACACCTTC.

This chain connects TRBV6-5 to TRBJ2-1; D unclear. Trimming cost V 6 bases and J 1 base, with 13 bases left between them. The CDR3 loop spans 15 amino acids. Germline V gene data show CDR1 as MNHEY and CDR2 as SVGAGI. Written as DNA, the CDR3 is TGTGCCAGCAGCTTAAAGTTAGGTTCCTACAATGAGCAGTTCTTC. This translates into CASSLKLGSYNEQFF.

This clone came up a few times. The CDR3 sequence is CASRLRGTQPQHF. CDR3 sequence (DNA): TGTGCCAGCAGACTCAGGGGAACTCAGCCCCAGCATTTT. The J gene is TRBJ1-5, the V gene TRBV28, with TRBD1 as a possible D gene (6 bases). V lost 6 bases to trimming and J lost 6 bases, with 12 bases between them. CDR1 is MDHEN, CDR2 SYDVKM, per germline. The CDR3 extends over 13 amino acids.

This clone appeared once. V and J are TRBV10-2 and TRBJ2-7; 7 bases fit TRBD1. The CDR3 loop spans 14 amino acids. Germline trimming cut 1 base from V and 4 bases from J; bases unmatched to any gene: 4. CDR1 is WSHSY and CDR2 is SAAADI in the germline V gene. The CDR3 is CASSEWNRGYEQYF. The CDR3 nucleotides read TGCGCCAGCAGTGAGTGGAACAGGGGATACGAGCAGTACTTC.

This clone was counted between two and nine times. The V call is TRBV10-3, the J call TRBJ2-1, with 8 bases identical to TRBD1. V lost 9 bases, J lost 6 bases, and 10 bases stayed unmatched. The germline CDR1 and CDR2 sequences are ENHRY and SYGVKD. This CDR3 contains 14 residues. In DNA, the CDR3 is TGTGCCATAGCCCCGGGACAGGTTGTCAATGAGCAGTTCTTC. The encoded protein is CAIAPGQVVNEQFF.

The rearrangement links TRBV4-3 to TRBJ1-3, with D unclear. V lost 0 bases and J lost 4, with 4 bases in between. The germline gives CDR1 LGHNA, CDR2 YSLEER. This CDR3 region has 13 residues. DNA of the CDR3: TGCGCCAGCAGCCAAGAACAGGGAAACACCATATATTTT. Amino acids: CASSQEQGNTIYF.

The CDR3 sequence: CASSQSIGPIQETQYF. CDR3 nucleotide sequence: TGTGCCAGCAGCCAATCGATCGGTCCAATTCAAGAGACCCAGTACTTC. The V gene is TRBV16, the J gene TRBJ2-5; D call uncertain. With 0 bases removed from V and 2 bases from J, the gap between germline ends came to 13 bases. Germline V gene lookup returns CDR1 KGHSY and CDR2 FQNENV. The CDR3 consists of 16 residues.

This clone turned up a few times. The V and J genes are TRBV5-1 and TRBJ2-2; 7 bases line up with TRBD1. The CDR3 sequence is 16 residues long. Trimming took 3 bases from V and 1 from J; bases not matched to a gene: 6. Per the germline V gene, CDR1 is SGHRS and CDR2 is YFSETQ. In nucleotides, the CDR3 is TGCGCCAGCAGCTCCGGGACAGCGTTGAACACCGGGGAGCTGTTTTTT. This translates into CASSSGTALNTGELFF.

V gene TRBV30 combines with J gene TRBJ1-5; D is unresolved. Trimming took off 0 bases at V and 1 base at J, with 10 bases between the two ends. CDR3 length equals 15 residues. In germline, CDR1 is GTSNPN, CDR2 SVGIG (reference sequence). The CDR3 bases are TGTGCCTGGAGTGTACATGGCGGGAGCAATCAGCCCCAGCATTTT. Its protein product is CAWSVHGGSNQPQHF.